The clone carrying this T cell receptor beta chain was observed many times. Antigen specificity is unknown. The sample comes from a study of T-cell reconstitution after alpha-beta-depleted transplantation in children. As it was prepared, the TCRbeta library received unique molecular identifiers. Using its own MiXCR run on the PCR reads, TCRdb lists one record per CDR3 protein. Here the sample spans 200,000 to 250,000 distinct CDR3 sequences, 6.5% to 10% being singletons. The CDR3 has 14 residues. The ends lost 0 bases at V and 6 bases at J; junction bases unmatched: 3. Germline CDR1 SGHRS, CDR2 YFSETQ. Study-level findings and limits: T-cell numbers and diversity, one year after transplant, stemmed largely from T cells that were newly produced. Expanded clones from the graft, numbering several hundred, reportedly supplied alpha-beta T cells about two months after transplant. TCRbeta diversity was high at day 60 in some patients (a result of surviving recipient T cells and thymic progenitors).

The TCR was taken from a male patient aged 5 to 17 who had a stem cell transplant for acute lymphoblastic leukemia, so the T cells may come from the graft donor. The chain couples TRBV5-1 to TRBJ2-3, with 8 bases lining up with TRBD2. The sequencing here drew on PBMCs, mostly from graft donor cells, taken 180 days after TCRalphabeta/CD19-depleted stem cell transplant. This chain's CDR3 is CASSLEIAGDTQYF. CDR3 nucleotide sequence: TGCGCCAGCAGCTTGGAAATAGCGGGGGATACGCAGTATTTT.